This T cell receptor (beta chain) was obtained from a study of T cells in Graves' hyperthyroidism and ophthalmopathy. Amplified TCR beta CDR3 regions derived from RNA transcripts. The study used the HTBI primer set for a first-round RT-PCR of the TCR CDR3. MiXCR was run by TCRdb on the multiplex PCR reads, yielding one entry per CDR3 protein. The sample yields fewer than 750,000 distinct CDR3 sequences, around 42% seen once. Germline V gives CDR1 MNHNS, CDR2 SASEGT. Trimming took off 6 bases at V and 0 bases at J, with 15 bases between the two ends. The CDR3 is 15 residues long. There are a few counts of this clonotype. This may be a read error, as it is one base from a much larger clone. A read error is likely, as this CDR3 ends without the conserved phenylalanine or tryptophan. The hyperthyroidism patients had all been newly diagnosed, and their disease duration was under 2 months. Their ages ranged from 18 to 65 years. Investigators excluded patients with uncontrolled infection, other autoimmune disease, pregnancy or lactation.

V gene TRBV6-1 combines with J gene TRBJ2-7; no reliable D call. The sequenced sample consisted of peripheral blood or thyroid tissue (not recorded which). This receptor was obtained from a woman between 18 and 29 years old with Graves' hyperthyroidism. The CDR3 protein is CASSPTTLSSYEQYL. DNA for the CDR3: TGTGCCAGCAGCCCTACGACGTTGAGCTCCTACGAGCAGTACCTC.